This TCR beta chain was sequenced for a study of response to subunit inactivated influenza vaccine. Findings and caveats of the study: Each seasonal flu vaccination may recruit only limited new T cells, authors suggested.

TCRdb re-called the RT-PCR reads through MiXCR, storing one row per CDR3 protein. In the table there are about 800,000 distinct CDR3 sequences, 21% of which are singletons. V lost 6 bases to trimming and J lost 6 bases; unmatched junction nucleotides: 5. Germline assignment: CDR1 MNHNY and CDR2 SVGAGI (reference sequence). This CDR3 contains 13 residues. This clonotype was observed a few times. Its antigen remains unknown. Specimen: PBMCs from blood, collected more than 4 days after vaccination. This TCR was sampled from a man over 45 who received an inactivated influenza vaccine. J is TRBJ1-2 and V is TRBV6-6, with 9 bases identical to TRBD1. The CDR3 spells CASRPWTGDGYTF. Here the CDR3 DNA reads TGTGCCAGCAGACCCTGGACAGGGGATGGCTACACCTTC.